This T cell receptor beta chain originates from a study of control samples from healthy donors and cancer patients (dated by TCRdb to the early 2020s). Library preparation used the immunoSEQ multiplex PCR assay. This immuneACCESS table, as held by TCRdb, lists in-frame sequences with V and J called but not all clones. Of the missing ones, under half trace to an unresolved V gene in checked studies; the others have no known cause. The sample table records 90,000 to 140,000 clones; 83% of these occur just once. The ten most abundant clones make up approximately 13% of the sample. The germline V gene encodes CDR1 MNHEY and CDR2 SVGAGI. The V end gives up 6 bases and the J end 4 bases, leaving 7 bases in the junction not matched to a gene. From the cysteine up to the phenylalanine, the CDR3 has a length of 14 residues. Only the CDR3 region is kept as DNA, spanning 42 bases read in frame from base 1. A note on this clone: It lacks a known antigen. No quality values exist for individual bases; no much larger clone is one base distant.

The sequencing sample was made of blood. The V gene is TRBV6-5 and the J gene is TRBJ1-2, and 8 junctional nucleotides match TRBD1. This clonotype was obtained from a woman in her 50s in good health. The CDR3 in this case is CASRYGQGLYGYTF. The DNA is TGTGCCAGCAGATACGGACAGGGCCTCTATGGCTACACCTTC.